These 6 T cell receptor beta chains were sequenced from one sample in a study of blood T cell repertoires in COVID-19. Here immunoSEQ multiplex PCR was the method, and the copy in TCRdb shows in-frame clones only, minus some. The sample lists 410,000 or so clones, 89% seen once, with roughly 1.4% in the top ten. The specimen was peripheral blood. The receptor set was obtained from a woman aged 40 to 55 with COVID-19, enrolled during active disease.

The chain has TRBV27 and TRBJ1-4, with TRBD1 as a possible D gene (5 bases). Trimming took 2 bases from V and 5 from J, leaving 15 bases between them. Germline loops: CDR1 MNHEY, CDR2 SMNVEV (reference sequence). This CDR3 comprises 16 residues. The CDR3 region is CASSLRMRDLNEKLFF. The CDR3 DNA reads TGTGCCAGCAGTTTACGGATGCGGGACTTAAATGAAAAACTGTTTTTT.

This rearrangement joins TRBV9 to TRBJ2-3; no firm D call. Germline V gene sequence: CDR1 SGDLS, CDR2 YYNGEE. The CDR3 has 16 residues. V lost 0 bases, J lost 1 base, and 12 bases lay in between. CDR3 amino acids: CASSVGVNGGTDTQYF. Here the CDR3 DNA reads TGTGCCAGCAGCGTAGGGGTGAACGGAGGCACAGATACGCAGTATTTT.

The rearrangement links TRBV14 to TRBJ2-1; TRBD2 matches at 10 bases. V trimming: 0 bases; J trimming: 4 bases; junction bases outside the gene matches: 3. This CDR3 has 16 amino acids. Germline values: CDR1 SGHDN, CDR2 FVKESK. The CDR3 spells CASSQDWTSGYNEQFF. CDR3 nucleotide sequence: TGTGCCAGCAGCCAAGATTGGACTAGCGGTTACAATGAGCAGTTCTTC. The full variable domain, in which reference TRBV14 and TRBJ2-1 provide the parts outside the CDR3, is EAGVTQFPSHSVIEKGQTVTLRCDPISGHDNLYWYRRVMGKEIKFLLHFVKESKQDESGMPNNRFLAERTGGTYSTLKVQPAELEDSGVYFCASSQDWTSGYNEQFFGPGTRLTVL.

The rearrangement links TRBV18 to TRBJ1-3, with unresolved D. The CDR3 extends over 15 amino acids. Germline V gene sequence: CDR1 KGHSH, CDR2 LQKENI. Trimming took off 0 bases at V and 2 bases at J, with 8 bases between the two ends. DNA for the CDR3: TGTGCCAGCTCACCACCTTCCGGGGCTGGAAACACCATATATTTT. It translates to CASSPPSGAGNTIYF.

Turning to this clone: The junction differs from germline at one of its ends, possibly a read error. This chain uses TRBV6-5 with TRBJ1-5; the D is unclear. In germline, CDR1 is MNHEY, CDR2 SVGAGI. This CDR3 region has 15 residues. CDR3 protein: CASSYAPSAGQAQHF. CDR3 nucleotides: TGTGCCAGCAGTTACGCCCCCTCCGCGGGTCAGGCCCAGCATTTT.

The CDR3: CASSHSRRISGANVLTF. CDR3 nucleotides: TGTGCCAGCAGCCATTCTAGACGGATCTCTGGGGCCAACGTCCTGACTTTC. V gene TRBV11-2 combines with J gene TRBJ2-6; D gene ambiguous. In germline, CDR1 is SGHAT, CDR2 FQNNGV. Trimming took off 5 bases at V and 0 bases at J, with 14 bases between the two ends. CDR3 size: 17 residues.